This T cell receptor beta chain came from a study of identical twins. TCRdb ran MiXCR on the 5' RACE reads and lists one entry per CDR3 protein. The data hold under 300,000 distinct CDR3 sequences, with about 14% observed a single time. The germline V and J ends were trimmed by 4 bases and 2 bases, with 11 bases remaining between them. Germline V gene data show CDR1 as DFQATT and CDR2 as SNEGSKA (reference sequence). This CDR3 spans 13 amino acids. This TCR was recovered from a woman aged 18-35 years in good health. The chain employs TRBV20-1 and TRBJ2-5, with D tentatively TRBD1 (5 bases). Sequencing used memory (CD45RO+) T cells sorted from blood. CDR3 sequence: CSAMTETQETQYF. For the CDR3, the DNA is TGCAGTGCTATGACAGAAACGCAAGAGACCCAGTACTTC.